The T cell receptor beta chain described here comes from a study of Graves' ophthalmopathy and Graves' hyperthyroidism. This CDR3 comprises 14 residues. CDR1 and CDR2 (germline): ENHRY, SYGVKD. V was shortened by 3 bases and J by 2 bases, with 5 bases between the two germline ends. This clonotype was observed at least ten times. Amplification targeted the TCR beta CDR3 regions, with RNA transcripts as the source material. HTBI-primed first-round RT-PCR preceded second-round multiplex PCR. A single record per CDR3 protein comes from TCRdb applying MiXCR to the multiplex PCR reads. The repertoire has over a million distinct CDR3 sequences, less than 45% of them found once; the top ten carry 11%.

The TCR comes from an adult man with Graves' hyperthyroidism. The chain recombines TRBV10-3 with TRBJ1-6; D unclear. Sequenced sample: peripheral blood or thyroid tissue (not recorded which). CDR3 protein: CAISDRTYNSPLHF. CDR3 sequence (DNA): TGTGCCATCAGTGACAGAACCTATAATTCACCCCTCCACTTT.